The 31 T cell receptor beta chains below were found in one sample sequenced in a study of blood T cell repertoires in COVID-19. The assay was immunoSEQ multiplex PCR, and TCRdb's table has in-frame clones only and misses some. Found here are approximately 200,000 clones, under 90% of them singletons; the top ten hold roughly 18%. The sample was peripheral blood. These receptors were collected from a person aged 70 to 85 with COVID-19, enrolled during active disease.

This clone was seen a handful of times. The chain has TRBV27 and TRBJ2-7; weak D call: TRBD1 (6 bases). V shed 8 bases and J shed 0 bases, with 14 bases lying between them. Looked up from germline, CDR1 is MNHEY and CDR2 is SMNVEV (reference sequence). The CDR3 loop spans 14 amino acids. This CDR3 is CASQGQYPSYEQYF. As DNA, the CDR3 is TGTGCCAGCCAGGGGCAGTATCCCTCCTACGAGCAGTACTTC.

The rearrangement uses TRBV4-1 and TRBJ2-7; 9 nucleotides agree with TRBD1. This CDR3 is built from 20 residues. Germline CDR1 MGHRA, CDR2 YSYEKL. J lost 3 bases, V lost 0 bases, and 18 bases had no gene match. CDR3 amino acids: CASSQEPPGQGILRDYEQYF. The CDR3 coding sequence is TGCGCCAGCAGCCAAGAACCACCGGGACAGGGAATTTTAAGGGACTACGAGCAGTACTTC.

The table lists this clone with a count of one. The chain combines TRBV7-2 with TRBJ1-2, with D uncertain. The CDR3 runs 13 residues. The germline gives CDR1 SGHTA, CDR2 FQGNSA. The ends were cut back, 6 bases at V and 4 bases at J, with 12 bases in the middle. The CDR3 spells CASRYAQTYGYTF. The CDR3 DNA is TGTGCCAGCAGGTATGCACAGACCTATGGCTACACCTTC.

This chain joins TRBV5-4 and TRBJ2-2; no clear D. From germline, CDR1 is SGHNT and CDR2 YYREEE (reference sequence). V lost 5 bases, J lost 3 bases, and 17 bases lay in between. This CDR3 comprises 16 residues. The CDR3 loop reads CASSSSRSLHTGELFF. CDR3 bases: TGTGCCAGCAGTTCCTCCCGGTCCCTTCACACCGGGGAGCTGTTTTTT.

To note about this clone: A read error may produce the germline difference seen at one junction end. This chain joins TRBV27 and TRBJ1-4; 9 bases line up with TRBD1. Germline V CDR1 and CDR2: MNHEY, SMNVEV (reference sequence). The CDR3 has 20 amino acids. Here the CDR3 DNA reads TGTGCCAGCAGTCCGGACAGGGGAGGAACACTCTCTGCAACAAATGAAAAACTGTTTTTT. Residues: CASSPDRGGTLSATNEKLFF.

The rearrangement links TRBV29-1 to TRBJ2-3, with D unresolved. Trimming left V 1 base short and J 8 bases short, with 16 bases between. This CDR3 is 14 amino acids long. Germline V gene sequence: CDR1 SQVTM, CDR2 ANQGSEA. CDR3 DNA sequence: TGCAGCGTTGAAGTCCTTCTTGTAGAATCTACGCAGTATTTT. The encoded protein is CSVEVLLVESTQYF.

This clone was counted between two and nine times. This chain joins TRBV5-6 and TRBJ1-2, with D perhaps matching TRBD1 (5 bases). The V end was cut by 0 bases, the J end by 7 bases, with 10 bases between. This CDR3 comprises 13 residues. Germline values: CDR1 SGHDT, CDR2 YYEEEE. CDR3 nucleotides: TGTGCCAGCAGCTTGGAAGATAGGGGTGGCTACACCTTC. Its translation: CASSLEDRGGYTF.

This chain links TRBV11-2 with TRBJ2-7; possibly TRBD2 for D (5 bases). Germline-derived CDR1 and CDR2 are SGHAT and FQNNGV. CDR3 size: 14 residues. V lost 5 bases to trimming and J lost 2 bases, with 13 bases between them. The CDR3 reads CASSDDGGAYEQYF. CDR3 bases: TGTGCCAGCAGCGATGACGGAGGCGCCTACGAGCAGTACTTC.

V gene TRBV6-5 combines with J gene TRBJ2-7, with a tentative D call TRBD2 (5 bases). The CDR3 length is 15 residues. The germline CDR1 and CDR2 sequences are MNHEY and SVGAGI. With 6 bases removed from V and 2 bases from J, the gap between germline ends came to 17 bases. The CDR3 nucleotides are TGTGCCAGCAGCCTAAGGTTGGACTTAACCTACGAGCAGTACTTC. Encoded protein: CASSLRLDLTYEQYF.

The chain links TRBV2 to TRBJ2-2, with TRBD2 matching 7 bases. From germline, CDR1 is SNHLY and CDR2 FYNNEI. The CDR3 is made up of 13 amino acids. V lost 4 bases and J lost 5; bases outside the gene matches: 1. CDR3 coding DNA: TGTGCCAGCAGTGGGGGGGGAACCGGGGAGCTGTTTTTT. Amino acids: CASSGGGTGELFF. Combining the CDR3 with reference TRBV2 and TRBJ2-2 gives the whole variable domain EPEVTQTPSHQVTQMGQEVILRCVPISNHLYFYWYRQILGQKVEFLVSFYNNEISEKSEIFDDQFSVERPDGSNFTLKIRSTKLEDSAMYFCASSGGGTGELFFGEGSRLTVL.

The chain is built from TRBV7-7 and TRBJ2-2; D might be TRBD1 (6 bases). The CDR3 runs to 15 residues. The V gene's germline CDR1 is SSHAT and CDR2 FNYEAQ (reference sequence). Trimming removed 1 base from V and 6 bases from J, with 12 bases in between. The CDR3 DNA reads as TGTGCCAGCAGCTTAGTGGCAGGGGTTGCCGGGGAGCTGTTTTTT. Translating gives CASSLVAGVAGELFF. Looking up the rest from reference TRBV7-7 and TRBJ2-2 gives the full variable domain: GAGVSQSPRYKVTKRGQDVTLRCDPISSHATLYWYQQALGQGPEFLTYFNYEAQPDKSGLPSDRFSAERPEGSISTLTIQRTEQRDSAMYRCASSLVAGVAGELFFGEGSRLTVL.

The rearrangement links TRBV7-2 to TRBJ2-7; D is possibly TRBD1 (6 bases). Germline values: CDR1 SGHTA, CDR2 FQGNSA. Trimming removed 6 bases at V and 7 bases at J, with 16 bases between. The CDR3 extends over 13 amino acids. The DNA for the CDR3 is TGTGCCAGCAGGGTAGGGGGACGGGGAGAGCAGTACTTC. Translating it yields CASRVGGRGEQYF.

The chain has TRBV5-4 and TRBJ1-1; D is unresolved. CDR3 length equals 13 residues. The germline V gene has CDR1 SGHNT and CDR2 YYREEE (reference sequence). Between the trimmed V and J ends, which lost 4 bases and 1 base, there was a span of 8 bases. DNA for the CDR3: TGTGCCAGCAGCGGCCCCACGAACACTGAAGCTTTCTTT. As protein: CASSGPTNTEAFF.

The chain employs TRBV5-1 and TRBJ1-4, with 7 bases aligning to TRBD1. Per germline, CDR1 SGHRS and CDR2 YFSETQ. V shed 2 bases and J 6 bases; nucleotides not matched to a gene: 4. The CDR3 has 14 residues. The CDR3 coding sequence is TGCGCCAGCAGCTTTAGGCAGGGGGATGAAAAACTGTTTTTT. It is translated as CASSFRQGDEKLFF.

The chain combines TRBV2 with TRBJ2-2, with 9 bases matching TRBD1. The length of the CDR3 is 14 residues. Trimming removed 8 bases from V and 4 bases from J; junction bases left unmatched: 5. CDR1 is SNHLY and CDR2 is FYNNEI in the germline V gene. The CDR3 here is CASGGQGFTGELFF. The CDR3 DNA reads TGTGCCAGCGGGGGACAGGGTTTCACCGGGGAGCTGTTTTTT.

Regarding this clone: One end of the junction varies from germline; a read error may be responsible. The V gene is TRBV27, the J gene TRBJ2-4, with D possibly matching TRBD1 (5 bases). Per germline, CDR1 MNHEY and CDR2 SMNVEV (reference sequence). This CDR3 contains 15 residues. DNA of the CDR3: TGTGCCAGCAGCAATTTGGGGCCAGCCCAAAACATTCAGTACTTC. Translating gives CASSNLGPAQNIQYF.

Only a few counts were recorded for this clone. The chain combines TRBV6-2 or TRBV6-3 with TRBJ2-3, with 12 bases fitting TRBD1. The length of the CDR3 is 16 residues. Trimming at V came to 3 bases and at J to 6 bases, leaving 7 bases not matched to a gene. Germline loops: CDR1 MNHEY, CDR2 SVGEGT. The CDR3 region is CASSYSRDRGLDTQYF. CDR3 coding DNA: TGTGCCAGCAGTTATTCCCGGGACAGGGGGCTTGATACGCAGTATTTT.

The rearrangement links TRBV4-3 to TRBJ2-1, with 13 bases matching TRBD2. This CDR3 is built from 19 residues. Losses at the gene ends were 2 bases for V and 4 bases for J; bases not matched to a gene: 11. Germline loops: CDR1 LGHNA, CDR2 YSLEER. CDR3 bases: TGCGCCAGCAGCCAAAAGGGGGGTCCGGGACTAGCGGGGTACAATGAGCAGTTCTTC. Protein product: CASSQKGGPGLAGYNEQFF.

This clone was seen just once. This chain links TRBV6-1 with TRBJ1-1; D is possibly TRBD1 (5 bases). Trimming left V 0 bases short and J 5 bases short, with 7 bases between. The CDR3 spans 13 residues. From germline, CDR1 is MNHNS and CDR2 SASEGT. CDR3 nucleotides: TGTGCCAGCAGTGAAGCGCGGGGGACTGAAGCTTTCTTT. As protein: CASSEARGTEAFF.

This sequence joins TRBV3-1 (or the pseudogene TRBV3-2) and TRBJ2-2; D not certain. The CDR3 covers 13 residues. Trimming cost V 2 bases and J 5 bases, with 6 bases left between them. Germline CDR1 and CDR2: LGHDT and YNNKEL (reference sequence). The chain's CDR3 is CASSQYMTGELFF. As DNA, the CDR3 is TGTGCCAGCAGCCAATATATGACCGGGGAGCTGTTTTTT.

The count of this clone is one. The rearrangement joins TRBV28 to TRBJ2-7, with D possibly matching TRBD2 (6 bases). V was cut by 3 bases and J by 7 bases, with 16 bases left in between. CDR3 length: 14 residues. CDR1 is MDHEN, CDR2 SYDVKM, per germline. CDR3 coding DNA: TGTGCCAGCAGTTTGCGGGGATGGTTACATGAGCAGTACTTC. Its protein product is CASSLRGWLHEQYF.

The rearrangement joins TRBV11-2 to TRBJ1-4; no reliable D call. The V gene's germline CDR1 is SGHAT and CDR2 FQNNGV. The germline V and J ends were trimmed by 3 bases and 4 bases, with 24 bases remaining between them. The CDR3 has 19 residues. DNA of the CDR3: TGTGCCAGCAGCTTGTCCAATGGATTTGGGAAGGAGGATAATGAAAAACTGTTTTTT. Translation: CASSLSNGFGKEDNEKLFF.

V is TRBV5-1 and J is TRBJ1-1; D not resolved. Trimming cost V 0 bases and J 4 bases, with 7 bases left between them. Per germline, CDR1 SGHRS and CDR2 YFSETQ. This CDR3 contains 13 residues. The CDR3, as DNA: TGCGCCAGCAGCTTGGCAACTGGCACTGAAGCTTTCTTT. This encodes CASSLATGTEAFF.

The chain links TRBV3-1 (or the pseudogene TRBV3-2) to TRBJ2-3; the match to TRBD1 covers 7 bases. The CDR3 length is 14 residues. The ends lost 7 bases at V and 0 bases at J; junction bases unmatched: 4. The germline V gene encodes CDR1 LGHDT and CDR2 YNNKEL (reference sequence). CDR3 nucleotides: TGTGCCAGCAAGGGACAGCCTAGCACAGATACGCAGTATTTT. Translated: CASKGQPSTDTQYF.

This chain joins TRBV29-1 and TRBJ2-3; possibly TRBD2 for D (5 bases). Trimming left V 5 bases short and J 0 bases short, with 12 bases between. CDR1 is SQVTM and CDR2 is ANQGSEA in the germline V gene. This CDR3 region has 14 residues. For the CDR3, the DNA is TGCAGCGTTATCAGCGGAGCTAGCACAGATACGCAGTATTTT. It is translated as CSVISGASTDTQYF.

The chain recombines TRBV2 with TRBJ1-2, with D tentatively TRBD1 (6 bases). The CDR3 runs 13 residues. Deletions cut 6 bases from V and 6 bases from J, with 14 bases between. From germline, CDR1 is SNHLY and CDR2 FYNNEI. This chain's CDR3 is CASRGWTDDGYTF. The CDR3 DNA reads as TGTGCCAGCAGGGGATGGACAGACGATGGCTACACCTTC.

The chain is built from TRBV6-5 and TRBJ2-1; 14 nucleotides agree with TRBD2. Trimming took 5 bases from V and 15 from J; bases not matched to a gene: 6. Germline loops: CDR1 MNHEY, CDR2 SVGAGI. This CDR3 region has 13 residues. CDR3 protein: CASSMGLAGARFF. DNA of the CDR3: TGTGCCAGCAGTATGGGACTAGCGGGAGCTCGGTTCTTC.

The rearrangement uses TRBV19 and TRBJ2-7, with 10 bases lining up with TRBD2. This CDR3 has 18 amino acids. CDR1 LNHDA and CDR2 SQIVND come from the germline V gene (reference sequence). The junction had 15 bases not matched to a gene; V was cut back by 5 bases and J by 2 bases. The CDR3 loop is CASSGRAEREGRTYEQYF. The CDR3 coding sequence is TGTGCCAGTAGTGGAAGAGCCGAGCGGGAGGGCCGAACCTACGAGCAGTACTTC.

The chain uses TRBV7-2 and TRBJ2-2; TRBD1 aligns across 8 bases. V dropped 5 bases and J dropped 14; count of bases not matched to a gene: 10. The CDR3 loop spans 13 amino acids. CDR1 and CDR2 (germline): SGHTA, FQGNSA. The CDR3 DNA reads TGTGCCAGCAGCAAACCGGGACAGGTTGAACTGTTTTTT. This gives the protein CASSKPGQVELFF.

J is TRBJ2-7 and V is TRBV5-1, with D perhaps TRBD1 (5 bases). Trimming shortened V by 0 bases and J by 2 bases, and 15 bases separated the two germline ends. The CDR3 consists of 16 residues. CDR1 is SGHRS and CDR2 is YFSETQ in the germline V gene. The CDR3 loop is CASSLAPTETTYEQYF. The CDR3 coding sequence is TGCGCCAGCAGCTTGGCCCCGACAGAGACGACCTACGAGCAGTACTTC.

V gene TRBV6-2 or TRBV6-3 combines with J gene TRBJ1-4; tentative D call: TRBD1 (5 bases). Germline CDR1 and CDR2: MNHEY and SVGEGT. There are 15 residues in the CDR3. Trimming took off 2 bases at V and 10 bases at J, with 17 bases between the two ends. CDR3 amino acids: CASSYHFAQGGKLFF. CDR3 coding DNA: TGTGCCAGCAGTTACCATTTCGCGCAGGGAGGAAAACTGTTTTTT.